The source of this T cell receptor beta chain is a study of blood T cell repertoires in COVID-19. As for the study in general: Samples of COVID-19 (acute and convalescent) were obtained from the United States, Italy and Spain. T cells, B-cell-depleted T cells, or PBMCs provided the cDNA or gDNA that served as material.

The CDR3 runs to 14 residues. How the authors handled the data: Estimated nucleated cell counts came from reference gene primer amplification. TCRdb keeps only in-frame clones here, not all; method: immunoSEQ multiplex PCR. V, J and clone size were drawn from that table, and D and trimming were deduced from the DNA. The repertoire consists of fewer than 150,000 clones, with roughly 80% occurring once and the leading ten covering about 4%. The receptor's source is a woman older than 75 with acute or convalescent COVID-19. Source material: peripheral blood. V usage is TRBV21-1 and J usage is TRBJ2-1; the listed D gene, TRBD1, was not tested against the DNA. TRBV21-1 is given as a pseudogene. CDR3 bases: TGTGCCAGCAGCAAAGTAGGGGGTTGCAATGAGCAGTTCTTC. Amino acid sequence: CASSKVGGCNEQFF.